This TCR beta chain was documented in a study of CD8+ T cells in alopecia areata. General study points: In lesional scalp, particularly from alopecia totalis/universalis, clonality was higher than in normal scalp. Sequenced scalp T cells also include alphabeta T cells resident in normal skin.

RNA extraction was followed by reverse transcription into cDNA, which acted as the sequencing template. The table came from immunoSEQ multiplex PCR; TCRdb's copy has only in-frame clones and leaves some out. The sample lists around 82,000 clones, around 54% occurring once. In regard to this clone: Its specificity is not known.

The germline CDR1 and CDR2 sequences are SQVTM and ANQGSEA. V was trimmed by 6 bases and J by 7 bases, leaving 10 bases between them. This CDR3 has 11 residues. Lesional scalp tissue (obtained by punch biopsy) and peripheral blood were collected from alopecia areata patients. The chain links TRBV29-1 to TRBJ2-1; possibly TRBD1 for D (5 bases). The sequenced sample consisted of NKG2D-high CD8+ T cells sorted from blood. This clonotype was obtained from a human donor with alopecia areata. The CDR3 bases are TGCAGCGTCCCTACAGGTAATGAGCAGTTCTTC. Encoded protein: CSVPTGNEQFF.